Listed below are T cell receptor beta chains from one sample, sequenced in a study of follicular helper T cells after annual influenza vaccination. Produced via immunoSEQ multiplex PCR; TCRdb's table is partial and in-frame only. The table records about 4,800 clones, approximately 83% of them present only once. The sample here was CXCR5+ CD38- circulating T follicular helper cells from blood, taken 7 days after influenza vaccination. The receptors stem from an adult who received the influenza vaccine. CDR3s leave out the opening cysteine and the closing phenylalanine or tryptophan. A D gene is named only where the DNA matches it firmly.

D,V,J,CDR3
.,TRBV9,TRBJ2-5,ASTISTGLSETQY
.,TRBV4-2,TRBJ2-2,ASQGLANTGELF
TRBD1,TRBV6-5,TRBJ1-1,ASSRSGQDYFEAF
.,TRBV5-1,TRBJ2-6,ASSRLGTGANVLT
.,TRBV29-1,TRBJ2-2,SVVVRGTTGELF
.,TRBV18,TRBJ1-2,ASSLRGTEYGYT
.,TRBV9,TRBJ2-2,ASSVGGAGNTGELF
TRBD1,TRBV27,TRBJ2-7,ASSRTGSNEQY
.,TRBV5-1,TRBJ2-7,ASSLIGSYEQY
TRBD1,TRBV6-5,TRBJ1-2,ASRDRALSNYGYT
.,TRBV15,TRBJ2-5,ATSRVGETQY
TRBD2,TRBV4-2,TRBJ2-7,ASSQESGGAYEQY
.,TRBV19,TRBJ2-7,ASSIRGSSYEQY
.,TRBV5-1,TRBJ2-3,ASSLSSGGADTQY
.,TRBV6-1,TRBJ1-3,ASKAGRSGNTIY
.,TRBV5-3,TRBJ1-5,ARSLPTYSNQPQH
.,TRBV14,TRBJ2-2,ASSQQSITGELF
.,TRBV5-1,TRBJ1-6,ASSYEQGDHSPLH
TRBD2,TRBV19,TRBJ2-3,ATKKRGDAGADTQY
.,TRBV7-8,TRBJ1-3,ASSLMGTGVRGNTIY
.,TRBV28,TRBJ1-1,ASSPPGAANTEAF
.,TRBV18,TRBJ2-7,ASSPAFYEQY
.,TRBV10-3,TRBJ2-1,AISESLGGRIYEQF
TRBD1,TRBV27,TRBJ2-1,ASSFKGTGEQF
.,TRBV7-9,TRBJ1-4,ASSPSSNNEKLF
.,TRBV5-1,TRBJ1-2,ASSSQTVNYGYT
.,TRBV27,TRBJ1-2,ASRTDRYGYT
TRBD1,TRBV7-9,TRBJ1-2,ASSANVGAGGGFYGYT
TRBD1,TRBV9,TRBJ1-2,ASSVGQGNNYGYT
.,TRBV7-9,TRBJ2-7,ASSLESGAYEQY
TRBD1,TRBV7-2,TRBJ1-2,ASSPQGQGASGYT
TRBD2,TRBV14,TRBJ2-5,ASSQGLGETQY
.,TRBV29-1,TRBJ2-6,SVTGVPGANVLT
.,TRBV4-2,TRBJ2-3,ASSRSGATSDTQY
TRBD1,TRBV2,TRBJ1-1,ASGRQGSTTEAF
TRBD2,TRBV11-3,TRBJ2-3,ASSTSGYPPDTQY
.,TRBV18,TRBJ2-3,ASSPRVDRYSTDTQY
.,TRBV29-1,TRBJ1-2,SVEERYGYT
.,TRBV11-2,TRBJ1-2,ASSLMQGGAGYT
.,TRBV5-6,TRBJ1-1,ASSPTGRGDNPEAF
.,TRBV6-5,TRBJ2-3,ASSSLTTDTDTQY
.,TRBV6-1,TRBJ1-1,ASGGGAWSTEAF
.,TRBV5-6,TRBJ2-7,ASSLATGTQRY
.,TRBV5-5,TRBJ1-1,ASSEGVSTEAF
TRBD1,TRBV27,TRBJ1-5,ASIQGDRESNQPQH
.,TRBV20-1,TRBJ2-1,SAEEFGMFL
.,TRBV6-1,TRBJ2-1,ASSEMYEQF
.,TRBV11-3,TRBJ1-6,ASSLVPRANNSPLH
TRBD2,TRBV9,TRBJ2-3,ASSVAGGFTDTQY
.,TRBV18,TRBJ2-1,ASSPQATYNEQF
.,TRBV7-8,TRBJ1-1,ASSPAGTVRLGAF
.,TRBV6-1,TRBJ1-2,ASTSPGDYGYT